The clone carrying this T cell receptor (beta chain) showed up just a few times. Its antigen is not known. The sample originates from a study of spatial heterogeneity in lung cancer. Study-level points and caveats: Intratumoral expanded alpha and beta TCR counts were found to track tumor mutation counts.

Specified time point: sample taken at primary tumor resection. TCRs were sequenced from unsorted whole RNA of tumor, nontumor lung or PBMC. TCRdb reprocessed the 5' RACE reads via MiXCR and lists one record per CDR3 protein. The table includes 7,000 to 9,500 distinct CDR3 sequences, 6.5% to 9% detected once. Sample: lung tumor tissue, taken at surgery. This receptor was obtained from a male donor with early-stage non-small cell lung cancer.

In nucleotides, the CDR3 is TGTGCCAGCAGTTTAATGGCGAACACTGAAGCTTTCTTT. Protein sequence: CASSLMANTEAFF. The gene calls are TRBV12-3 or TRBV12-4 and TRBJ1-1; D remains ambiguous. The length of the CDR3 is 13 residues. Between the trimmed V and J ends, which lost 2 bases and 1 base, there was a span of 5 bases.